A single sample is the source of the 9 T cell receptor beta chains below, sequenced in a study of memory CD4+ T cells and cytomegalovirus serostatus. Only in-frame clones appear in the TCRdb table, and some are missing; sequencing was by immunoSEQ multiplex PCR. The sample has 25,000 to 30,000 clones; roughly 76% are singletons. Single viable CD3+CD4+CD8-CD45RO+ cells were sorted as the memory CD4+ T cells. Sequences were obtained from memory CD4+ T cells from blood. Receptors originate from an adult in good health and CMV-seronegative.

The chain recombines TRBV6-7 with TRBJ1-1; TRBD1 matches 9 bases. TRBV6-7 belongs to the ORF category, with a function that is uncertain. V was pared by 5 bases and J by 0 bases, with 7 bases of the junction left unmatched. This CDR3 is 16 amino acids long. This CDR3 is CASSSRDRVMNTEAFF. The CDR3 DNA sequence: TGTGCCAGCAGTAGCCGGGACAGGGTCATGAACACTGAAGCTTTCTTT.

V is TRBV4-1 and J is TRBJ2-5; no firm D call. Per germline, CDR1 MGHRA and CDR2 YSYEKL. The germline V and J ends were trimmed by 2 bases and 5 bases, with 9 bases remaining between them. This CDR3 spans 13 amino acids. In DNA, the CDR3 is TGCGCCAGCAGCCAATGGCAGAAGGAGACCCAGTACTTC. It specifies CASSQWQKETQYF.

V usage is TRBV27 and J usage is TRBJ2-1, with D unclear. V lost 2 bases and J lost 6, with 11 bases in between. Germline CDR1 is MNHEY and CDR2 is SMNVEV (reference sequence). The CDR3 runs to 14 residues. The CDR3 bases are TGTGCCAGCAGTTTAACGGTTAGAGTCAATGAGCAGTTCTTC. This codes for CASSLTVRVNEQFF.

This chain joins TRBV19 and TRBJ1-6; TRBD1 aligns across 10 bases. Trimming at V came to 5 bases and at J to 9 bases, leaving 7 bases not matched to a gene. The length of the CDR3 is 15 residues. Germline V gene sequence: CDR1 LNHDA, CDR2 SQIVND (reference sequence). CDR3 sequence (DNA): TGTGCCAGTAGTGCCGCAGACAGGGGGCGTTCACCCCTCCACTTT. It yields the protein CASSAADRGRSPLHF.

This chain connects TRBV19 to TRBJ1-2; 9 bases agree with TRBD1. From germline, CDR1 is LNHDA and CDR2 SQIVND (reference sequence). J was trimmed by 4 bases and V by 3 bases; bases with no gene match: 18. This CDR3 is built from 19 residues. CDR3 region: CASSIDRDRVVRWGYGYTF. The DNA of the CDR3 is TGTGCCAGTAGTATCGATCGGGACAGGGTTGTTAGGTGGGGCTATGGCTACACCTTC.

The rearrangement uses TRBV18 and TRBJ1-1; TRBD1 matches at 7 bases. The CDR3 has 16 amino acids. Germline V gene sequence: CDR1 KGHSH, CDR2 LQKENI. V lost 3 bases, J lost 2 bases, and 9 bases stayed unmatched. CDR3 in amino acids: CASSPFGDSLNTEAFF. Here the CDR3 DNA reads TGTGCCAGCTCACCGTTTGGGGACAGCTTAAACACTGAAGCTTTCTTT.

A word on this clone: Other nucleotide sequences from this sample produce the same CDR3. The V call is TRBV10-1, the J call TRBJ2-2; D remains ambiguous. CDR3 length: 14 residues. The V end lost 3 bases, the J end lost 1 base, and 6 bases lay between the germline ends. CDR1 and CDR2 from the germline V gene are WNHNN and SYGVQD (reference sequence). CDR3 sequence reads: CASSDRLNTGELFF. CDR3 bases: TGCGCCAGCAGTGACAGGTTGAACACCGGGGAGCTGTTTTTT.

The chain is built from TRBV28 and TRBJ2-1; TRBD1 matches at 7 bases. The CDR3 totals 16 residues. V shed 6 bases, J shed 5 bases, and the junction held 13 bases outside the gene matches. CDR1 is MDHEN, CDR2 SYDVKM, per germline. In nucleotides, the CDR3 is TGTGCCAGCAGCCTACAGGGGACGATTCGAAACAATGAGCAGTTCTTC. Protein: CASSLQGTIRNNEQFF.

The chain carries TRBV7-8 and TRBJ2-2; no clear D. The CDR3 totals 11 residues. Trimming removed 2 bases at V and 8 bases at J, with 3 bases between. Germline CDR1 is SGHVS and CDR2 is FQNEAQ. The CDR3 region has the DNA TGTGCCAGCAGCTTAAGGGGGGAGCTGTTTTTT. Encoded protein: CASSLRGELFF.